This T cell receptor beta chain was sequenced in a study of blood T cell repertoires in COVID-19. Study information: Sites in the United States, Italy and Spain provided acute and convalescent COVID-19 samples.

V was clipped by 7 bases and J by 5 bases; unmatched bases: 4. This CDR3 is built from 13 residues. Germline values: CDR1 SGHTA, CDR2 FQGNSA. In the original workflow: Reference gene primer amplification gave nucleated cell count estimates. Assay used: immunoSEQ multiplex PCR; TCRdb lists only in-frame clones, some missing. V and J calls and clone size are those listed in that table; D and trimming were worked out from the DNA. The table has about 99,000 clones, 79% seen once. The chain couples TRBV7-2 to TRBJ2-3, with TRBD2 identical over 9 bases. The clonotype comes from a woman of 80 years or more with active or convalescent COVID-19. Sequencing was carried out using peripheral blood. In DNA, the CDR3 is TGTGCCAGCACTGTAGCGGGAGTAGATACGCAGTATTTT. This gives the protein CASTVAGVDTQYF.